These T cell receptor beta chains were read from a single sample in a study of T cell responses to AZD1222 COVID-19 vaccine. Some clones are missing from TCRdb's copy, which holds only in-frame ones; the method was immunoSEQ multiplex PCR. The sample holds some 120,000 clones, under 85% seen once. The source was peripheral blood, collected on day 0 of AZD1222 vaccination. The receptors here all came from an adult in good health. CDR3s include the opening cysteine and the closing phenylalanine or tryptophan. The D gene is left open where the match is weak. The size of a clone is reported for some rows only, either as once, few or many, or as a class for expanded clones.

TRBV28	TRBJ2-5	many	-	CASSFPGKQYQETQYF	TGTGCCAGCAGTTTTCCGGGAAAACAGTACCAAGAGACCCAGTACTTC
TRBV12-3/TRBV12-4	TRBJ2-2	-	-	CASSFSGELFF	TGTGCCAGCAGTTTTAGCGGGGAGCTGTTTTTT
TRBV7-9	TRBJ2-1	-	-	CASSLAPGNEQFF	TGTGCCAGCAGCTTAGCGCCGGGCAATGAGCAGTTCTTC
TRBV7-9	TRBJ1-5	-	-	CASSPGPMYQPQHF	TGTGCCAGCAGCCCGGGACCAATGTATCAGCCCCAGCATTTT
TRBV27	TRBJ1-6	-	TRBD1	CASSLLAGGSSYNSPLHF	TGTGCCAGCAGTTTGTTAGCAGGGGGCAGCTCCTATAATTCACCCCTCCACTTT
TRBV7-9	TRBJ2-7	-	-	CASSLERQYF	TGTGCCAGCAGCCTAGAGCGGCAGTACTTC
TRBV9	TRBJ1-5	-	-	CASSGGRLNQPQHF	TGTGCCAGCAGCGGGGGACGGCTAAATCAGCCCCAGCATTTT
TRBV19	TRBJ2-7	-	-	CASSIAAGTTYEQYF	TGTGCCAGTAGTATAGCGGCGGGGACGACCTACGAGCAGTACTTC
TRBV29-1	TRBJ2-5	-	-	CSVGLSKETQYF	TGCAGCGTTGGACTGTCTAAAGAGACCCAGTACTTC
TRBV28	TRBJ2-7	-	TRBD2	CASSLSAPLTSGGLYEQYF	TGTGCCAGCAGTTTATCCGCCCCGTTAACTAGCGGGGGGCTCTACGAGCAGTACTTC
TRBV19	TRBJ1-1	-	-	CASTLGGLNTEAFF	TGTGCCAGTACCCTGGGGGGCCTGAACACTGAAGCTTTCTTT
TRBV5-1	TRBJ1-4	-	-	CASSRSGTDEKLFF	TGCGCCAGCAGCCGCTCCGGTACGGATGAAAAACTGTTTTTT
TRBV7-2	TRBJ1-4	-	-	CASSLGGGATNEKLFF	TGTGCCAGCAGCTTGGGAGGGGGGGCAACTAATGAAAAACTGTTTTTT
TRBV27	TRBJ2-5	-	-	CASSLSSGAGETQYF	TGTGCCAGCAGTTTATCGTCAGGGGCGGGAGAGACCCAGTACTTC
TRBV15	TRBJ1-4	-	-	CATSRAWGSNEKLFF	TGTGCCACCAGTCGGGCGTGGGGGTCAAATGAAAAACTGTTTTTT
TRBV23-1	TRBJ1-4	-	TRBD1	CASSPPGQVNEKLFF	TGCGCCAGCAGTCCGCCGGGACAGGTTAATGAAAAACTGTTTTTT
TRBV28	TRBJ2-5	few	TRBD1	CASSHSRRGRETQYF	TGTGCCAGCAGTCACAGTCGTAGGGGGCGGGAGACCCAGTACTTC
TRBV11-3	TRBJ1-1	-	-	CASSLSGGAQTEAFF	TGTGCCAGCAGCCTCTCCGGGGGGGCGCAGACTGAAGCTTTCTTT
TRBV2	TRBJ1-1	once	-	CASSILGVAEAFF	TGTGCCAGCAGTATCTTAGGGGTGGCTGAAGCTTTCTTT
TRBV19	TRBJ2-3	-	TRBD1	CASSGTGIVQYF	TGTGCCAGCTCCGGGACAGGGATTGTGCAGTATTTT
TRBV6-5	TRBJ2-3	-	TRBD2	CASSSGGAGGTQYF	TGTGCCAGCTCTAGCGGGGGGGCGGGAGGTACGCAGTATTTT
TRBV12-5	TRBJ2-5	-	-	CASGLAGSREETQYF	TGTGCTAGTGGTTTGGCCGGGTCCCGTGAGGAGACCCAGTACTTC
TRBV27	TRBJ1-5	-	-	CASSSGTGNQPQHF	TGTGCCAGCAGTAGCGGGACGGGTAATCAGCCCCAGCATTTT
TRBV9	TRBJ1-1	-	TRBD1	CASSGGQGSWTEAFF	TGTGCCAGCAGCGGGGGACAGGGAAGTTGGACTGAAGCTTTCTTT
TRBV6-4	TRBJ2-7	-	-	CASSDSGLPLTDYVDEQYF	TGTGCCAGCAGTGACTCGGGGCTCCCTTTGACGGATTACGTAGACGAGCAGTACTTC
TRBV6-1	TRBJ1-5	-	-	CASSERAGNQPQHF	TGTGCCAGCAGTGAAAGGGCAGGAAACCAGCCCCAGCATTTT
TRBV3-1/TRBV3-2	TRBJ1-5	-	-	CASSHMGDQPQHF	TGTGCCAGCAGCCACATGGGGGACCAGCCCCAGCATTTT
TRBV7-2	TRBJ2-2	-	-	CASSLRSVGVLLNTGELFF	TGTGCCAGCAGCTTAAGGAGCGTGGGAGTCTTGTTGAACACCGGGGAGCTGTTTTTT
TRBV15	TRBJ1-3	-	-	CATSKDRGNTIYF	TGTGCCACCAGTAAGGACAGAGGAAACACCATATATTTT
TRBV11-2	TRBJ2-1	-	TRBD1	CASSLSTAGGYSSYNEQFF	TGTGCCAGCAGCTTGTCTACAGCAGGGGGCTATAGCTCCTACAATGAGCAGTTCTTC
TRBV18	TRBJ1-5	-	-	CASSPRQNSNQPQHF	TGTGCCAGCTCACCACGGCAGAATAGCAATCAGCCCCAGCATTTT
TRBV24-1	TRBJ2-2	-	-	CATSEETRKRGWELFF	TGTGCCACCAGTGAAGAGACCCGGAAGAGAGGCTGGGAGCTGTTTTTT
TRBV9	TRBJ1-5	-	-	CASSVEGDHQPQHF	TGTGCCAGCAGCGTAGAAGGGGACCATCAGCCCCAGCATTTT
TRBV28	TRBJ2-7	-	-	CASSLSGGPLGEQYF	TGTGCCAGCAGTTTAAGCGGCGGCCCCCTAGGCGAGCAGTACTTC
TRBV7-2	TRBJ2-6	-	-	CASSPRRSGANVLTF	TGTGCCAGCAGCCCCCGGAGGTCTGGGGCCAACGTCCTGACTTTC
TRBV9	TRBJ2-1	-	TRBD2	CASSARSGGPYNEQFF	TGTGCCAGCAGCGCAAGGAGCGGGGGGCCCTACAATGAGCAGTTCTTC
TRBV5-1	TRBJ1-1	-	TRBD1	CASSTGTAGGAFF	TGCGCCAGCAGCACTGGGACAGCGGGAGGAGCTTTCTTT
TRBV19	TRBJ1-5	-	-	CASSIGAGAYSNQPQHF	TGTGCCAGTAGTATCGGCGCAGGGGCGTATAGCAATCAGCCCCAGCATTTT
TRBV9	TRBJ1-2	-	TRBD1	CASSVGTGSSNYGYTF	TGTGCCAGCAGCGTGGGGACAGGGTCCTCTAACTATGGCTACACCTTC
TRBV29-1	TRBJ2-1	-	TRBD1	CSVGGAGQVTIEQFF	TGCAGCGTTGGTGGGGCAGGACAGGTCACGATTGAGCAGTTCTTC
TRBV28	TRBJ2-7	-	-	CASSPWDGGKRGGYEQYF	TGTGCCAGCAGTCCGTGGGACGGGGGTAAGCGAGGGGGCTACGAGCAGTACTTC
TRBV28	TRBJ2-2	-	TRBD1	CASSLLPGQGRAGELFF	TGTGCCAGCAGTTTACTTCCGGGACAGGGTAGAGCCGGGGAGCTGTTTTTT
TRBV6-5	TRBJ2-7	-	-	CATGVGYEQYF	TGTGCCACCGGGGTGGGCTACGAGCAGTACTTC
TRBV27	TRBJ1-2	-	TRBD1	CASSLRGPTYGYTF	TGTGCCAGCAGTTTGAGGGGGCCCACCTATGGCTACACCTTC
TRBV3-1/TRBV3-2	TRBJ1-5	-	-	CASSSGRDQPQHF	TGTGCCAGCAGCTCCGGCCGGGATCAGCCCCAGCATTTT
TRBV28	TRBJ1-3	-	-	CASSLPLGRRGNTIYF	TGTGCCAGCAGTTTGCCCCTAGGTCGTCGTGGAAACACCATATATTTT
TRBV18	TRBJ2-7	-	-	CASSPLREAYEQYF	TGTGCCAGCTCACCATTGAGGGAAGCCTACGAGCAGTACTTC
TRBV30	TRBJ1-3	-	-	CAWSDPGAGNTIYF	TGTGCCTGGAGTGACCCCGGGGCTGGAAACACCATATATTTT
TRBV3-1/TRBV3-2	TRBJ1-6	-	-	CASRVGENSPLHF	TGTGCCAGCAGGGTTGGAGAGAATTCACCCCTCCACTTT
TRBV7-8	TRBJ2-7	once	TRBD1	CASSLAMQRGQGSEQYF	TGTGCCAGCAGCTTAGCTATGCAGAGAGGACAGGGTTCGGAGCAGTACTTC
TRBV30	TRBJ1-1	-	-	CAWSVPLAGVAFF	TGTGCCTGGAGTGTACCCCTCGCGGGCGTAGCTTTCTTT